Listed below are T cell receptor beta chains from one sample, sequenced in a study of OX40 agonist ivuxolimab in advanced cancers. The protocol was immunoSEQ multiplex PCR, while the TCRdb copy is restricted to in-frame clones and leaves out a portion. The sample records fewer than 65,000 clones, 85% to 95% being singletons. Sequencing used CD4+ or CD8+ T cells sorted from blood, obtained in a trial of the OX40 agonist ivuxolimab. These receptors all stem from an adult with an advanced solid tumor such as melanoma, head and neck, liver or kidney cancer. CDR3s include the opening cysteine and the closing phenylalanine or tryptophan. A D gene is named only where the DNA matches it firmly. A clone size is listed for some rows: how often the clone was seen (once, few, many), or a class if it is expanded.

V gene	J gene	clone size	D gene	CDR3 protein	CDR3 DNA
TRBV11-3	TRBJ2-2	NA	NA	CASNGQLNTGELFF	TGTGCCAGCAACGGACAGCTTAACACCGGGGAGCTGTTTTTT
TRBV6-5	TRBJ2-7	NA	NA	CASSYGGSEQYF	TGTGCCAGCAGTTACGGGGGTAGCGAGCAGTACTTC
TRBV29-1	TRBJ1-2	NA	NA	CSAQGGGVDGYTF	TGCAGCGCTCAAGGGGGGGGCGTCGATGGCTACACCTTC
TRBV2	TRBJ2-1	NA	TRBD2	CASSSREGYNEQFF	TGTGCCAGCAGTTCGCGGGAGGGGTACAATGAGCAGTTCTTC
TRBV5-4	TRBJ1-2	NA	NA	CASSLVEEIYGYTF	TGTGCCAGCAGCTTGGTGGAGGAGATCTATGGCTACACCTTC
TRBV9	TRBJ1-1	NA	NA	CASSGGGGTEAFF	TGTGCCAGCAGCGGTGGGGGTGGCACTGAAGCTTTCTTT
TRBV19	TRBJ2-7	NA	NA	CASSSTDGYEVYEQYF	TGTGCCAGTAGTTCCACCGACGGTTATGAGGTCTACGAGCAGTACTTC
TRBV28	TRBJ2-7	NA	NA	CASSFALGRNEQYF	TGTGCCAGCAGTTTTGCGTTGGGGAGGAACGAGCAGTACTTC
TRBV6-5	TRBJ2-2	NA	TRBD2	CASSFTSGPNTGELFF	TGTGCCAGCAGTTTTACTAGCGGACCGAACACCGGGGAGCTGTTTTTT
TRBV7-3	TRBJ2-1	NA	TRBD2	CASRTSGRAETGEQFF	TGTGCCAGCAGAACTAGCGGGAGGGCCGAAACAGGTGAGCAGTTCTTC
TRBV19	TRBJ2-7	NA	NA	CASKFSGGSGDEQYF	TGTGCCAGTAAATTCTCTGGCGGAAGTGGCGACGAGCAGTACTTC
TRBV5-1	TRBJ2-1	NA	TRBD2	CASSPSGYYNEQFF	TGCGCCAGCAGCCCTAGCGGGTACTACAATGAGCAGTTCTTC
TRBV29-1	TRBJ2-7	NA	TRBD2	CSVVGLSSGRSHYEQYF	TGCAGCGTTGTTGGTCTTAGTAGCGGGAGGAGTCACTACGAGCAGTACTTC
TRBV10-3	TRBJ2-7	NA	NA	CAIKGGSTYEQYF	TGTGCCATCAAGGGCGGATCGACCTACGAGCAGTACTTC
TRBV19	TRBJ2-5	NA	NA	CASKGQYQETQYF	TGTGCCAGTAAGGGTCAGTACCAAGAGACCCAGTACTTC
TRBV7-8	TRBJ2-7	NA	NA	CASSLATEDLSYEQYF	TGTGCCAGCAGCTTGGCGACGGAAGATCTCTCCTACGAGCAGTACTTC
TRBV4-1	TRBJ2-7	NA	NA	CASSPPGPPVEQYF	TGCGCCAGCAGCCCCCCGGGCCCTCCTGTCGAGCAGTACTTC
TRBV25-1	TRBJ1-1	NA	TRBD1	CASSSRDRARNTEAFF	TGTGCCAGCAGTTCCAGGGACAGGGCAAGGAACACTGAAGCTTTCTTT
TRBV4-3	TRBJ2-3	NA	NA	CASSQDRVDGTDTQYF	TGCGCCAGCAGCCAAGACAGAGTCGACGGCACAGATACGCAGTATTTT
TRBV6-5	TRBJ2-1	NA	NA	CASSPRDPPWNEQFF	TGTGCCAGCAGTCCCCGGGACCCTCCCTGGAATGAGCAGTTCTTC
TRBV6-1	TRBJ2-3	once	NA	CASTGGTSTDTQYF	TGTGCCAGCACCGGTGGGACTTCCACAGATACGCAGTATTTT
TRBV9	TRBJ2-1	NA	TRBD2	CASGAGNYNEQFF	TGTGCCAGCGGAGCGGGAAATTACAATGAGCAGTTCTTC
TRBV20-1	TRBJ2-7	once	NA	CSARDGYEQYF	TGCAGTGCTAGAGACGGATACGAGCAGTACTTC
TRBV7-8	TRBJ2-3	NA	TRBD2	CASSLPGLAGYTDTQYF	TGTGCCAGCAGCTTACCGGGACTAGCGGGTTATACAGATACGCAGTATTTT
TRBV30	TRBJ1-1	NA	NA	CAWRDSGAYTEAFF	TGTGCCTGGAGGGATTCTGGCGCGTACACTGAAGCTTTCTTT
TRBV9	TRBJ1-1	few	NA	CASSVVPGDTEAFF	TGTGCCAGCAGCGTAGTTCCAGGTGACACTGAAGCTTTCTTT
TRBV5-1	TRBJ2-1	once	NA	CASSSNHPGEQFF	TGCGCCAGCAGCTCCAACCATCCGGGTGAGCAGTTCTTC
TRBV7-3	TRBJ1-1	NA	NA	CASSHGGNTEAFF	TGTGCCAGCAGCCATGGGGGGAACACTGAAGCTTTCTTT
TRBV2	TRBJ2-7	NA	NA	CASRDPGHFYEQYF	TGTGCCAGCAGAGACCCGGGACACTTCTACGAGCAGTACTTC
TRBV7-9	TRBJ2-1	NA	TRBD1	CASSLGQGDVGEQFF	TGTGCCAGCAGTCTCGGACAGGGGGACGTTGGTGAGCAGTTCTTC
TRBV5-4	TRBJ1-2	NA	NA	CASSSWGHSPRGGYTF	TGTGCCAGCAGCTCGTGGGGACACTCACCAAGGGGTGGCTACACCTTC
TRBV5-1	TRBJ2-7	once	NA	CASSPREGTYEQYF	TGCGCCAGCAGCCCTAGGGAAGGGACCTACGAGCAGTACTTC
TRBV27	TRBJ2-7	once	TRBD2	CASSLGTSGRYEQYF	TGTGCCAGCAGTTTAGGGACTAGCGGGAGATACGAGCAGTACTTC
TRBV4-3	TRBJ1-2	NA	NA	CASSQLSRGGYGYTF	TGCGCCAGCAGCCAGCTGAGCAGGGGAGGCTACGGCTACACCTTC
TRBV25-1	TRBJ2-1	NA	NA	CASSDGSSYNEQFF	TGTGCCAGCAGTGACGGTAGCTCCTACAATGAGCAGTTCTTC
TRBV27	TRBJ2-7	NA	NA	CASSFSSSYEQYF	TGTGCCAGCAGTTTCTCGAGCTCCTACGAGCAGTACTTC
TRBV7-2	TRBJ2-1	NA	TRBD1	CASSLQGALYNEQFF	TGTGCCAGCAGCCTCCAGGGGGCCCTTTACAATGAGCAGTTCTTC
TRBV28	TRBJ2-3	NA	NA	CASSLRSVGWADTQYF	TGTGCCAGCAGTTTACGGTCGGTGGGCTGGGCAGATACGCAGTATTTT
TRBV7-3	TRBJ2-7	NA	NA	CASSLNFGSTYEQYF	TGTGCCAGCAGCCTTAACTTTGGGTCCACCTACGAGCAGTACTTC
TRBV5-1	TRBJ1-3	NA	NA	CASSLKAGGNTIYF	TGCGCCAGCAGCCTGAAGGCGGGAGGAAACACCATATATTTT
TRBV7-9	TRBJ1-2	NA	TRBD1	CASSPRGDRGPRGYTF	TGTGCCAGCAGCCCACGAGGGGACAGGGGACCTCGGGGCTACACCTTC
TRBV4-2	TRBJ2-1	NA	NA	CASGPAYYNEQFF	TGTGCCAGCGGACCCGCATATTATAATGAGCAGTTCTTC